These 17 T cell receptor beta chains were sequenced from one sample in a study of cytomegalovirus exposure and HLA in healthy donors. PCR used 60 Vbeta primers and 13 Jbeta primers. Data came from immunoSEQ multiplex PCR; TCRdb stores just in-frame clones and leaves some out. The table has fewer than 250,000 clones, approximately 88% seen once. Source material: PBMCs. The receptors shown here come from a boy between 2 and 15 years old in good health and CMV-seronegative.

The chain combines TRBV27 with TRBJ2-7; TRBD2 might be the D (6 bases). The CDR3 loop spans 13 amino acids. Germline loops: CDR1 MNHEY, CDR2 SMNVEV (reference sequence). V lost 0 bases, J lost 3 bases, and 6 bases lay in between. CDR3 in DNA: TGTGCCAGCAGTTTATCGGAGGGCTACGAGCAGTACTTC. Protein: CASSLSEGYEQYF.

The chain uses TRBV5-6 and TRBJ2-7; maybe TRBD1 (6 bases). CDR1 SGHDT and CDR2 YYEEEE come from the germline V gene. The V end was cut by 4 bases, the J end by 3 bases, with 20 bases between. The length of the CDR3 is 16 residues. In nucleotides, the CDR3 is TGTGCCAGCAGCAGGGGGAATTGGGCGTTCGACTACGAGCAGTACTTC. It translates to CASSRGNWAFDYEQYF.

The rearrangement links TRBV2 to TRBJ2-3, with 8 bases fitting TRBD1. The CDR3 consists of 17 residues. CDR1 is SNHLY and CDR2 is FYNNEI in the germline V gene. J gave up 6 bases and V 8 bases, and 19 bases lay outside the gene matches. The CDR3 DNA sequence: TGTGCCAGCCTATTTATTGGCGCGGACAGGGTGGATGATACGCAGTATTTT. Protein product: CASLFIGADRVDDTQYF.

The chain combines TRBV9 with TRBJ2-5, with 8 bases fitting TRBD2. The V gene's germline CDR1 is SGDLS and CDR2 YYNGEE. The ends lost 4 bases at V and 2 bases at J; junction bases unmatched: 4. The CDR3 length is 14 residues. The CDR3 loop reads CASSLGTSQETQYF. In DNA, the CDR3 is TGTGCCAGCAGCCTGGGGACTAGTCAAGAGACCCAGTACTTC.

This chain joins TRBV29-1 and TRBJ2-3, with a weak D call TRBD2 (6 bases). V lost 6 bases, J lost 2 bases, and 15 bases lay in between. Germline V CDR1 and CDR2: SQVTM, ANQGSEA. This CDR3 region has 14 residues. The CDR3 coding sequence is TGCAGCGTCTCCGGGACTCCCTTCACAGATACGCAGTATTTT. Translating it yields CSVSGTPFTDTQYF.

The chain couples TRBV2 to TRBJ2-2, with 9 nucleotides matching TRBD2. CDR1 SNHLY and CDR2 FYNNEI come from the germline V gene. Trimming cost V 8 bases and J 5 bases; bases outside gene matches: 12. This CDR3 comprises 16 residues. CDR3 sequence (DNA): TGTGCCAGCGATCGGACGGGTAGCGGGAGAACCGGGGAGCTGTTTTTT. It translates to CASDRTGSGRTGELFF.

This chain connects TRBV2 to TRBJ2-7, with 13 bases lining up with TRBD2. V was pared by 6 bases and J by 5 bases, with 10 bases of the junction left unmatched. From germline, CDR1 is SNHLY and CDR2 FYNNEI. The length of the CDR3 is 16 residues. CDR3 protein: CASSADTSGGANEQYF. In nucleotides, the CDR3 is TGTGCCAGCAGCGCCGACACTAGCGGGGGGGCCAACGAGCAGTACTTC.

The chain recombines TRBV5-6 with TRBJ2-1, with a possible D match to TRBD2 (9 bases). The V end was cut by 4 bases, the J end by 7 bases, with 24 bases between. CDR3 size: 17 residues. CDR1 and CDR2 (germline): SGHDT, YYEEEE. The DNA for the CDR3 is TGTGCCAGCAGCCAGGGGGCTGGCGGGAGGGCAGCGAATGAGCAGTTCTTC. Translation: CASSQGAGGRAANEQFF.

This chain joins TRBV11-2 and TRBJ1-2, with 9 bases fitting TRBD1. Germline V CDR1 and CDR2: SGHAT, FQNNGV. This CDR3 has 15 amino acids. V was clipped by 4 bases and J by 4 bases; unmatched bases: 7. The CDR3: CASSSGQGNIYGYTF. In DNA form, the CDR3 reads TGTGCCAGCAGCTCGGGACAGGGTAACATCTATGGCTACACCTTC.

The count of this clone is one. V and J are TRBV7-9 and TRBJ2-1; 7 bases match TRBD1. V lost 3 bases and J lost 12; bases outside the gene matches: 8. CDR3 size: 13 residues. Germline V CDR1 and CDR2: SEHNR, FQNEAQ (reference sequence). The CDR3 sequence: CASSFVVGDRQFF. As DNA, the CDR3 is TGTGCCAGCAGCTTCGTAGTCGGGGACAGGCAGTTCTTC.

The chain combines TRBV15 with TRBJ2-5; TRBD1 aligns across 7 bases. Germline loops: CDR1 LNHNV, CDR2 YYDKDF (reference sequence). Trimming cost V 0 bases and J 11 bases; bases outside gene matches: 6. This CDR3 comprises 13 residues. In nucleotides, the CDR3 is TGTGCCACCAGCAGAGACAGGGGGTATGAGCAGTACTTC. Translation: CATSRDRGYEQYF.

The chain joins TRBV6-1 to TRBJ2-7; tentatively, D is TRBD1 (6 bases). This CDR3 region has 15 residues. Germline V gives CDR1 MNHNS, CDR2 SASEGT. V was shortened by 3 bases and J by 5 bases, with 17 bases between the two germline ends. CDR3 bases: TGTGCCAGCAGTGACTGGGCAGGGGAACAAAACGAGCAGTACTTC. Protein product: CASSDWAGEQNEQYF.

The V call is TRBV10-3, the J call TRBJ2-1, with 11 bases aligning to TRBD2. CDR3 length: 15 residues. V gave up 7 bases and J gave up 4 bases; unmatched junction bases: 6. Per the germline V gene, CDR1 is ENHRY and CDR2 is SYGVKD. CDR3 DNA sequence: TGTGCCATCACCAGCACTAGCGGGGGATACAATGAGCAGTTCTTC. This translates into CAITSTSGGYNEQFF.

The chain has TRBV25-1 and TRBJ2-1; D is possibly TRBD2 (6 bases). Germline V gene lookup returns CDR1 MGHDK and CDR2 SYGVNS. V lost 1 base and J lost 6, with 7 bases in between. The CDR3 contains 13 residues. The CDR3 DNA reads TGTGCCAGCAGTGAATTGCGGGGCAATGAGCAGTTCTTC. This translates into CASSELRGNEQFF.

The genes are TRBV6-5 and TRBJ2-4; tentative D call: TRBD1 (5 bases). V was cut by 0 bases and J by 3 bases, with 12 bases left in between. The CDR3 sequence is 16 residues long. The germline CDR1 and CDR2 sequences are MNHEY and SVGAGI. Here the CDR3 reads CASSYSSRTLKNIQYF. The CDR3, as DNA: TGTGCCAGCAGTTACTCGAGCAGGACACTCAAAAACATTCAGTACTTC.

This clone was seen just once. J is TRBJ2-3 and V is TRBV10-3, with 14 bases matching TRBD2. Germline V gives CDR1 ENHRY, CDR2 SYGVKD. The CDR3 runs to 14 residues. With V trimmed by 11 bases and J by 7 bases, 8 bases remained unmatched. The CDR3 DNA is TGTGCCTCAACCGGGACTAGCGGGAGTTATACGCAGTATTTT. Its protein is CASTGTSGSYTQYF.

This clone was observed a few times. The V gene is TRBV6-5, the J gene TRBJ2-1, with D maybe TRBD1 (8 bases). The V gene lost 6 bases and the J gene lost 8 bases, with 17 bases spanning the gap. The CDR3 sequence is 14 residues long. Germline V CDR1 and CDR2: MNHEY, SVGAGI. The CDR3 protein is CASSRLAGGDEQFF. CDR3 coding DNA: TGTGCCAGCAGCCGACTAGCAGGGGGCGATGAGCAGTTCTTC.